The entry below gives a single T cell receptor (beta chain) sequence along with its context. There is no known antigen for this receptor. No much larger clone is present one base from it, and per-base qualities are unavailable. CDR1 MNHNS and CDR2 SASEGT are derived from the germline V gene. There are 15 amino acids in the CDR3, from cysteine to phenylalanine inclusive. Here the CDR3 DNA is all that survives: 45 bases in frame from base 1. Trimming takes 6 bases off V and 6 bases off J; junction bases not matched to a gene: 5. The immunoSEQ multiplex PCR assay was used to amplify the TCRB and TCRAD loci from a standardized amount of quality-controlled genomic DNA. Amplicons spanned the V(D)J region at a length sufficient to cover the CDR3 and identify V and J genes. Through the commercial immunoSEQ service, the amplicons were sequenced on an Illumina platform. Per the original workflow: Primer bias and sequencing errors were corrected as previously described, and TCRAD and TCRB definitions were based on the IMGT database. Analysis of the repertoires was done with immunoSEQ Analyzer 3.0 and VDJTools and included basic statistics, V/J segment usage, diversity estimates, rarefaction and pairwise overlap. Diversity was estimated with Chao1, ChaoE, Efron-Thisted, Shannon and inverse Simpson indices, and also on datasets down-sampled to the smallest sample. Repertoire overlap was assessed by strict matching of CDR3 nucleotide sequence, V gene and J gene, and clustering was done by Jaccard-based multidimensional scaling. TCRdb took this table from immuneACCESS and kept in-frame rearrangements with V and J called. Such tables lack part of the clones; where checked against another copy, unresolved V genes explain under half of the gap, and the rest is unexplained. The DNA gave D and trimming, while V, J and clone size come from that table. Within this sample are tens of thousands of clones, with around 95% of them counted one time only. The ten largest clonotypes hold 0.034% of the sample.

The thymus tissue came from surgical resects taken out during corrective cardiac surgery. In Finland, the donors were immunologically healthy infants who were having open corrective cardiac surgery for congenital heart defects. Thymocytes were freed from the tissue by mechanical means and kept at -70 degrees C as pellets of roughly 9-30 million cells. A QIAsymphony instrument was used to extract genomic DNA from frozen cell pellets. The record originates from a study of human thymus T cells (TCRdb year 2020). Background on the whole study: The study used roughly 8 infant thymus samples plus four related peripheral blood samples to characterize TCR alpha and beta repertoires. The cohort included about 6 male and two female infants, with donor ages spanning 7 to 244 days.

Paper-wide results and their limitations: On average, thymus samples yielded roughly 800,000 unique TCRB clonotypes, whereas blood samples yielded roughly 80,000. Both the thymic and the peripheral blood repertoires appeared to show biased V and J gene segment usage. The related research reported highly overlapping thymic TCR repertoires among unrelated individuals.

The receptor's source is a girl under three years old with a congenital heart defect but otherwise immunologically healthy. The rearrangement combines TRBV6-1 with TRBJ2-4; the central 13 bases match TRBD2. Sequenced material: thymus tissue. CDR3 sequence: CASRAGTSGINIQYF. The DNA sequence is given as TGTGCCAGCAGAGCCGGGACTAGCGGGATAAACATTCAGTACTTC.